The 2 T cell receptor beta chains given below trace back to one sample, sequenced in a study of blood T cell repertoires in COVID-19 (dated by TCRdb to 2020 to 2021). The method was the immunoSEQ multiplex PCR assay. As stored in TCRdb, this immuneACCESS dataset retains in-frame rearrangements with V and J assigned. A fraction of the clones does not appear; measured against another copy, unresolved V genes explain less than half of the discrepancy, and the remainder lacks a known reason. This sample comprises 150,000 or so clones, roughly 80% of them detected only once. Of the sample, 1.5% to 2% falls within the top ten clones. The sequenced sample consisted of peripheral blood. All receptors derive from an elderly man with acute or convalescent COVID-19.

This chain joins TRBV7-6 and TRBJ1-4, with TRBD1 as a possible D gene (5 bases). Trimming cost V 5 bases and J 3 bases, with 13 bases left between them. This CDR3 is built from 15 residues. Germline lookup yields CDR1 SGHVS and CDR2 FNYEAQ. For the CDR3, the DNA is TGTGCCAGCAGCCTGGGGCCTTTTTCTAATGAAAAACTGTTTTTT. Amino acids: CASSLGPFSNEKLFF.

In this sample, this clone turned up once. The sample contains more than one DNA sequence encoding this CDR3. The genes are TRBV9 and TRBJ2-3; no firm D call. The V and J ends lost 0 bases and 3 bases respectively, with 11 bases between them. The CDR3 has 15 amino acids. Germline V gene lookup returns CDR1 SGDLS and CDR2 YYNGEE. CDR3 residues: CASSVGGLRTDTQYF. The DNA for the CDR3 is TGTGCCAGCAGCGTAGGCGGCCTGAGGACAGATACGCAGTATTTT.